This TCR beta chain was identified during a study of Graves' ophthalmopathy and Graves' hyperthyroidism. There are 13 residues in the CDR3. CDR1 is MNHNS, CDR2 SASEGT, per germline. V was shortened by 6 bases and J by 3 bases, with 12 bases between the two germline ends. Participants with hyperthyroidism, aged 18 to 65, were newly diagnosed with under 2 months' duration. Clinical symptoms and serum thyroxine were used for diagnosis; TRAb, thyroid ultrasound and orbital computed tomography were also relied on. The authors amplified TCR beta CDR3 regions, and they did so from RNA transcripts for repertoire sequencing. HTBI-primed first-round RT-PCR preceded second-round multiplex PCR. TCRdb called the multiplex PCR reads again in MiXCR, with one record for every CDR3 protein. The table shows 560,000 or so distinct CDR3 sequences, with approximately 37% occurring only once. This clonotype has more than one count but fewer than ten.

The V and J genes are TRBV6-1 and TRBJ2-7; D unresolved. The receptor was isolated from an adult man with Graves' hyperthyroidism. Input material: peripheral blood or thyroid tissue (not recorded which). The CDR3 spells CASRPRAYYEQYF. The CDR3 DNA sequence: TGTGCCAGCAGACCCCGGGCATACTACGAGCAGTACTTC.